Sequencing of this TCR beta chain was carried out in a study of technical replicates of blood from a handful of donors. The trim removed 4 bases at V and 4 bases at J, leaving 13 bases unmatched. The CDR3 consists of 17 residues. The germline gives CDR1 SQVTM, CDR2 ANQGSEA. Measured with immunoSEQ multiplex PCR; TCRdb has only the in-frame clones, and not every one. Of more than 65,000 clones listed, around 96% are singletons. Material: T cells isolated from PBMCs. The V and J genes are TRBV29-1 and TRBJ2-1; 10 bases fit TRBD2. The receptor was derived from a human donor in good health. CDR3 sequence (DNA): TGCAGCGTTGCTGGGGTTTTTCTAGCGGGAGAGTACAATGAGCAGTTCTTC. Protein: CSVAGVFLAGEYNEQFF.